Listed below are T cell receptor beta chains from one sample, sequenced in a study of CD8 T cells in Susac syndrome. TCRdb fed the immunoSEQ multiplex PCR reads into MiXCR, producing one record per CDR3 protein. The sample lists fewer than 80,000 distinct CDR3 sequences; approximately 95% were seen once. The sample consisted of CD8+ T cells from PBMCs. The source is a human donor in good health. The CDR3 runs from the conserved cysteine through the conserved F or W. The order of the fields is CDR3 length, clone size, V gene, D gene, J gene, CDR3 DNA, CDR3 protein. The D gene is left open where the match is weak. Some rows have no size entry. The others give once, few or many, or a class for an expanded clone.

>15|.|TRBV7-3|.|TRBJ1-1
TGTGCCAGCAGCTTAACTCCAGGTTTGCGCACTGAAGCTTTCTTT
CASSLTPGLRTEAFF
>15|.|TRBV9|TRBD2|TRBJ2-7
TGTGCCAGCAGCGTAAGCGGGGGGACCACCTACGAGCAGTACTTC
CASSVSGGTTYEQYF
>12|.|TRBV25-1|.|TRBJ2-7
TGTGCCAGCAGGGACAGCTACTACGAGCAGTACTTC
CASRDSYYEQYF
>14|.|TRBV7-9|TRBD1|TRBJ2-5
TGTGCCAGCAGCGAACGACAGGGGGCGCGGACCCAGTACTTC
CASSERQGARTQYF
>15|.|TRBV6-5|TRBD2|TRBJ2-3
TGTGCCAGCAGTCCAAAGCGGGGGCTTTGGGATACGCAGTATTTT
CASSPKRGLWDTQYF
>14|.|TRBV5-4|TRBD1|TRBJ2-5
TGTGCCAGCAGAAGGACAGGGGGCCGGGAGACCCAGTACTTC
CASRRTGGRETQYF
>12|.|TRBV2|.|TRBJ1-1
TGTGCCAGCAGGGACCTTAACACTGAAGCTTTCTTT
CASRDLNTEAFF
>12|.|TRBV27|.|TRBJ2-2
TGTGCCAGCAGTTTTCGTACCGGGGAGCTGTTTTTT
CASSFRTGELFF
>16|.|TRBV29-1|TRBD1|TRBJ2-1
TGCAGCGTTACAGGGGGAGTCGCCAGGGGCCCTTTCGAGCAGTTCTTC
CSVTGGVARGPFEQFF
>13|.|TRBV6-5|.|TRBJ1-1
TGTGCCAGCAGTTACCTCGGACAGCTTGAAGCTTTCTTT
CASSYLGQLEAFF
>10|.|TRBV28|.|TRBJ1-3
TGTGCCAGCAGTCGAAACACCATATATTTT
CASSRNTIYF
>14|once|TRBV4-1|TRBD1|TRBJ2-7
TGCGCCAGCAGCCAAACCAGGGGGCTGGGCGAGCAGTACTTC
CASSQTRGLGEQYF
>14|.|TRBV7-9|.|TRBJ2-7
TGTGCCAGCAGCCCCCCGGGAGATGTGAGGGAGCAGTACTTC
CASSPPGDVREQYF
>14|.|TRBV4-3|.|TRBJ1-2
TGCGCCAGCAGCCAAGGGGCAGGGACCTATGGCTACACCTTC
CASSQGAGTYGYTF
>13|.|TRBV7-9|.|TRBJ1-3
TGTGCCAGCGAGGGAATGCTTGGAAACACCATATATTTT
CASEGMLGNTIYF
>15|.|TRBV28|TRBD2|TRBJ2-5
TGTGCCAGCAGTTCCCCCCTCGAGCGGGGGGTGACCCAGTACTTC
CASSSPLERGVTQYF
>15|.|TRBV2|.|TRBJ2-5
TGTGCCAGCAGTGAAGCGCTTGGGGGAGTGGAGACCCAGTACTTC
CASSEALGGVETQYF
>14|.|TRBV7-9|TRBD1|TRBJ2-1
TGTGCCAGCAGCGGGCAGGGGGCAGGGGATGAGCAGTTCTTC
CASSGQGAGDEQFF
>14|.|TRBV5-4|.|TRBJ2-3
TGTGCCAGCAGCCCAGAAAGAAGCACAGATACGCAGTATTTT
CASSPERSTDTQYF
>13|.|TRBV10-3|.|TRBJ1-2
TGTGCCATCAGTGAGTCGAGGCGAGATGGCTACACCTTC
CAISESRRDGYTF
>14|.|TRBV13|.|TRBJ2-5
TGTGCCAGCAGCCTAACAGGGAGTAGGGAGACCCAGTACTTC
CASSLTGSRETQYF
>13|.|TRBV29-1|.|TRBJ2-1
TGCAGCGTTGAAGGACCGTACTACAATGAGCAGTTCTTC
CSVEGPYYNEQFF
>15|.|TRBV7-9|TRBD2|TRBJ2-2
TGTGCCAGCACCGCGGGACTACGAAAGACCGGGGAGCTGTTTTTT
CASTAGLRKTGELFF
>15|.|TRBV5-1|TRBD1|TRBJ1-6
TGCGCCAGCAGCTTGGGCGACAGGGAATTTTCACCCCTCCACTTT
CASSLGDREFSPLHF
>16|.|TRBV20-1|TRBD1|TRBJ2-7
TGCAGTGCTAGAGATATTGCGGGACAGGGGGCTTACGAGCAGTACTTC
CSARDIAGQGAYEQYF
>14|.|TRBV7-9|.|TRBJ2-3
TGTGCCAGCAGCTCAGCGCTGAGCACAGATACGCAGTATTTT
CASSSALSTDTQYF
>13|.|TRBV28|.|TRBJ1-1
TGTGCCAGCAGACAGGATTTTAACACTGAAGCTTTCTTT
CASRQDFNTEAFF
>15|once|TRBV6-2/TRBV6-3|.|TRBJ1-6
TGTGCCAGCAGTTACGTATGGACAGAGGATTCACCCCTCCACTTT
CASSYVWTEDSPLHF
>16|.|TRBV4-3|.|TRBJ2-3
TGCGCCAGCAGCCAGCGCCTATGGGGCTCCGGGGATACGCAGTATTTT
CASSQRLWGSGDTQYF
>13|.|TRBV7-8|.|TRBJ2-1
TGTGCCAGCAGCTTATATCGGGGATTTGAGCAGTTCTTC
CASSLYRGFEQFF
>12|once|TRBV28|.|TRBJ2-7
TGTGCCAGCAGCCTTCGTCCTCGCGAGCAGTACTTC
CASSLRPREQYF
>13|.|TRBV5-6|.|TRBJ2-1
TGTGCCAGCAGCTTGAGCCTCTACAATGAGCAGTTCTTC
CASSLSLYNEQFF